What follows are 29 T cell receptor beta chains derived from one specimen sequenced in a study of blood T cell repertoires in COVID-19. Assay used: immunoSEQ multiplex PCR; TCRdb lists only in-frame clones, some missing. The sample lists roughly 120,000 clones, 83% occurring once. Sequencing was done on a sample of peripheral blood. Receptors were obtained from a man aged 30 to 45 with acute or convalescent COVID-19.

This chain links TRBV7-2 with TRBJ2-3; D unclear. The V end lost 1 base, the J end lost 1 base, and 6 bases lay between the germline ends. CDR3 length: 14 residues. Looked up from germline, CDR1 is SGHTA and CDR2 is FQGNSA. The chain's CDR3 is CASSLDIGTDTQYF. The CDR3 nucleotides read TGTGCCAGCAGCTTAGACATCGGCACAGATACGCAGTATTTT.

The CDR3 loop reads CASSSSQGLAGPPLGGTQYF. CDR3 bases: TGTGCCAGCAGCTCATCTCAGGGACTAGCGGGACCCCCGTTAGGAGGTACGCAGTATTTT. This chain connects TRBV9 to TRBJ2-3; 13 nucleotides match TRBD2. With V trimmed by 4 bases and J by 8 bases, 22 bases remained unmatched. Germline V gene sequence: CDR1 SGDLS, CDR2 YYNGEE. The CDR3 spans 20 residues.

This clone has only a few counts. The V and J genes are TRBV18 and TRBJ2-3; 12 nucleotides agree with TRBD1. The CDR3 spans 16 residues. The J segment lost 4 bases and the V segment lost 6 bases, leaving 8 bases of the junction unmatched. Germline V gene data show CDR1 as KGHSH and CDR2 as LQKENI. CDR3 bases: TGTGCCAGCTCTGCCGTAGGGACAGGGGGCGCAGATACGCAGTATTTT. Its protein is CASSAVGTGGADTQYF.

The CDR3 reads CASRLTGVAGYTF. The CDR3 nucleotides are TGTGCCAGCAGGCTTACAGGGGTCGCTGGCTACACCTTC. The chain employs TRBV6-5 and TRBJ1-2, with 7 bases lining up with TRBD1. CDR1 is MNHEY and CDR2 is SVGAGI in the germline V gene. Trimming cost V 6 bases and J 7 bases; bases outside gene matches: 8. The CDR3 is 13 residues long.

The genes are TRBV19 and TRBJ2-1, with a tentative D call TRBD2 (5 bases). Trimming removed 6 bases at V and 3 bases at J, with 18 bases between. This CDR3 region has 16 residues. Germline V gives CDR1 LNHDA, CDR2 SQIVND (reference sequence). In nucleotides, the CDR3 is TGTGCCAGTAGCGGGGAGTTTGGGCGGAGCTACAATGAGCAGTTCTTC. Residues: CASSGEFGRSYNEQFF.

This clone was seen only once. V is TRBV10-3 and J is TRBJ2-7; D is perhaps TRBD1 (6 bases). The germline V gene encodes CDR1 ENHRY and CDR2 SYGVKD. CDR3 length: 12 residues. V was shortened by 10 bases and J by 4 bases, with 14 bases between the two germline ends. CDR3 loop: CATMGDTYEQYF. CDR3 nucleotide sequence: TGTGCCACCATGGGGGACACTTACGAGCAGTACTTC.

The V gene is TRBV7-3, the J gene TRBJ2-3, with a tentative D call TRBD2 (5 bases). Germline V gives CDR1 SGHTA, CDR2 FQGTGA. Trimming shortened V by 0 bases and J by 6 bases, and 7 bases separated the two germline ends. The CDR3 consists of 13 residues. The CDR3 protein is CASSLTGGDTQYF. The DNA for the CDR3 is TGTGCCAGCAGCTTAACGGGCGGGGATACGCAGTATTTT.

The table lists this clone with a few counts. This chain uses TRBV27 with TRBJ2-3; 9 nucleotides agree with TRBD2. Germline V CDR1 and CDR2: MNHEY, SMNVEV (reference sequence). The ends lost 6 bases at V and 6 bases at J; junction bases unmatched: 16. There are 17 residues in the CDR3. The CDR3 DNA follows: TGTGCCAGCAGCACGGCACTTAGCGGGAGAGCTCCCGATACGCAGTATTTT. Residues: CASSTALSGRAPDTQYF.

This CDR3 reads CAWRGRVGNQPQHF. The CDR3 DNA sequence: TGTGCCTGGAGGGGCAGGGTGGGCAATCAGCCCCAGCATTTT. The chain employs TRBV30 and TRBJ1-5; D may be TRBD1 (5 bases). Trimming removed 3 bases from V and 2 bases from J, with 11 bases in between. Looked up from germline, CDR1 is GTSNPN and CDR2 is SVGIG (reference sequence). This CDR3 comprises 14 residues.

This chain joins TRBV6-2 or TRBV6-3 and TRBJ2-7; the D is unclear. Trimming stripped 6 bases from V and 1 base from J, with 16 bases between. Per germline, CDR1 MNHEY and CDR2 SVGEGT. The CDR3 length is 15 residues. CDR3 loop: CASSPRLILSYEQYV. CDR3 bases: TGTGCCAGCAGCCCCAGATTAATCCTTTCCTACGAGCAGTACGTC.

This chain joins TRBV30 and TRBJ1-4, with TRBD1 identical over 7 bases. The V and J ends lost 2 bases and 3 bases, in that order; junction bases with no gene match: 12. CDR3 length: 17 amino acids. Germline V gives CDR1 GTSNPN, CDR2 SVGIG (reference sequence). Written as DNA, the CDR3 is TGTGCCTGGAGTTGGGCAGGGGGATTAGGGGCTAATGAAAAACTGTTTTTT. It yields the protein CAWSWAGGLGANEKLFF.

As for this clone: Compared with germline, one end of the junction differs, possibly owing to a read error. This sequence joins TRBV6-5 and TRBJ2-5; 11 bases fit TRBD2. Germline loops: CDR1 MNHEY, CDR2 SVGAGI. The CDR3 has 16 amino acids. CDR3 in amino acids: CASSYSGTSGQETQYF. The DNA for the CDR3 is TGTGCCAGCAGCTACTCCGGGACTAGCGGACAAGAGACCCAGTACTTC.

The V call is TRBV19, the J call TRBJ1-5; possible D gene TRBD1, 6 bases. Trimming shortened V by 3 bases and J by 4 bases, and 10 bases separated the two germline ends. There are 14 residues in the CDR3. Germline CDR1 reads LNHDA; CDR2 reads SQIVND (reference sequence). CDR3 DNA sequence: TGTGCCAGTAGTATGGGGCAGGGGAATCAGCCCCAGCATTTT. Its translation is CASSMGQGNQPQHF.

The chain uses TRBV19 and TRBJ2-7; 8 bases are a match to TRBD1. This CDR3 is 15 amino acids long. After removal of 3 bases from V and 2 bases from J, the junction contained 6 bases not matched to a gene. The germline V gene encodes CDR1 LNHDA and CDR2 SQIVND (reference sequence). The DNA for the CDR3 is TGTGCCAGTAGTATTGACGGGACAGGAACCTACGAGCAGTACTTC. Translated, it gives CASSIDGTGTYEQYF.

The rearrangement links TRBV6-6 to TRBJ1-5; D call uncertain. Germline CDR1 is MNHNY and CDR2 is SVGAGI (reference sequence). This CDR3 is 11 amino acids long. V dropped 8 bases and J dropped 4 bases, with 6 bases sitting between them. Here the CDR3 reads CASGRNQPQHF. The CDR3 DNA is TGTGCCAGCGGGAGAAATCAGCCCCAGCATTTT.

Written as DNA, the CDR3 is TGTGCCAGCAGTTACTCGGCGTTGACGGAGCAAGAGACCCAGTACTTC. The encoded protein is CASSYSALTEQETQYF. The rearrangement links TRBV6-5 to TRBJ2-5; D not resolved. From germline, CDR1 is MNHEY and CDR2 SVGAGI. The V and J ends lost 0 bases and 2 bases respectively, with 13 bases between them. The CDR3 covers 16 residues.

The rearrangement uses TRBV19 and TRBJ1-5, with a tentative D call TRBD1 (6 bases). The V end lost 7 bases, the J end lost 7 bases, and 20 bases lay between the germline ends. From germline, CDR1 is LNHDA and CDR2 SQIVND (reference sequence). The CDR3 consists of 15 residues. The chain's CDR3 is CASKLGARVGQPQHF. CDR3 DNA sequence: TGTGCCAGTAAGTTGGGGGCCAGGGTAGGGCAGCCCCAGCATTTT.

The chain has TRBV24-1 and TRBJ1-4, with D perhaps TRBD1 (6 bases). This CDR3 contains 17 residues. Trimming left V 5 bases short and J 0 bases short, with 15 bases between. Germline values: CDR1 KGHDR, CDR2 SFDVKD. In DNA form, the CDR3 reads TGTGCCACCAGTGGCTCTCTCGCAGGGGCAACTAATGAAAAACTGTTTTTT. This sequence encodes CATSGSLAGATNEKLFF.

V is TRBV2 and J is TRBJ2-7, with 7 bases fitting TRBD2. Germline V gene lookup returns CDR1 SNHLY and CDR2 FYNNEI. V shed 5 bases and J 0 bases; nucleotides not matched to a gene: 4. The CDR3 is 14 residues long. CDR3 coding DNA: TGTGCCAGCAGTTGGGGGAGGGCCTCCTACGAGCAGTACTTC. Protein sequence: CASSWGRASYEQYF. Based on the CDR3 plus reference TRBV2 and TRBJ2-7, the full variable domain is EPEVTQTPSHQVTQMGQEVILRCVPISNHLYFYWYRQILGQKVEFLVSFYNNEISEKSEIFDDQFSVERPDGSNFTLKIRSTKLEDSAMYFCASSWGRASYEQYFGPGTRLTVT.

This clone was observed once. The V and J genes are TRBV5-1 and TRBJ2-7; 8 bases align to TRBD2. In germline, CDR1 is SGHRS, CDR2 YFSETQ. This CDR3 contains 18 residues. J gave up 2 bases and V 3 bases, and 16 bases lay outside the gene matches. The DNA for the CDR3 is TGCGCCAGCAGCTGGGGGGACGGCCGGCTAGCGGGTGCCTACGAGCAGTACTTC. It specifies CASSWGDGRLAGAYEQYF.

This chain joins TRBV3-1 (or the pseudogene TRBV3-2) and TRBJ2-3; TRBD2 is a possible D gene (6 bases). CDR1 is LGHDT, CDR2 YNNKEL, per germline (reference sequence). The CDR3 covers 14 residues. Trimming stripped 2 bases from V and 4 bases from J, with 10 bases between. As DNA, the CDR3 is TGTGCCAGCAGCCAACTTGGGAGGTCAGATACGCAGTATTTT. Translating it yields CASSQLGRSDTQYF.

This chain joins TRBV7-2 and TRBJ1-6; TRBD1 is a possible D gene (5 bases). V shed 2 bases and J shed 6 bases, with 11 bases lying between them. This CDR3 comprises 15 residues. CDR1 is SGHTA, CDR2 FQGNSA, per germline. This CDR3 reads CASSLQGKRNSPLHF. The CDR3 DNA follows: TGTGCCAGCAGCTTACAGGGAAAGCGTAATTCACCCCTCCACTTT.

CDR3 region: CASSDTGTSGRAGPYEQYV. DNA for the CDR3: TGCGCCAGCAGTGACACCGGGACTAGCGGGAGGGCCGGTCCCTACGAGCAGTACGTC. This chain uses TRBV10-1 with TRBJ2-7, with 16 bases identical to TRBD2. V lost 3 bases and J lost 2; bases outside the gene matches: 10. Germline CDR1 is WNHNN and CDR2 is SYGVQD (reference sequence). The CDR3 is made up of 19 amino acids.

This sequence joins TRBV6-5 and TRBJ2-2; 8 bases are a match to TRBD1. Germline V lookup: CDR1 MNHEY, CDR2 SVGAGI. The V segment lost 6 bases and the J segment 0 bases; nucleotides outside the gene matches: 3. The CDR3 is 15 amino acids. The CDR3 DNA reads as TGTGCCAGCAGGAGGGACAGGCCGAACACCGGGGAGCTGTTTTTT. It is translated as CASRRDRPNTGELFF.

This chain links TRBV3-1 (or the pseudogene TRBV3-2) with TRBJ2-2; maybe TRBD2 (5 bases). Germline V gene lookup returns CDR1 LGHDT and CDR2 YNNKEL (reference sequence). CDR3 size: 15 residues. V lost 5 bases to trimming and J lost 4 bases, with 14 bases between them. CDR3 bases: TGTGCCAGCAGCACCCCGGGGATGGGCACCGGGGAGCTGTTTTTT. Amino acid sequence: CASSTPGMGTGELFF.

The chain couples TRBV10-2 to TRBJ2-7; 11 positions match TRBD1. The CDR3 totals 15 residues. V gave up 6 bases and J gave up 6 bases; unmatched junction bases: 10. CDR1 and CDR2 (germline): WSHSY, SAAADI. This CDR3 reads CASRRTGGEVGEQYV. The CDR3 region has the DNA TGCGCCAGCAGAAGGACAGGGGGCGAAGTGGGCGAGCAGTACGTC.

This clone came up a few times. The chain combines TRBV5-5 with TRBJ2-2; 9 positions match TRBD2. CDR3 length equals 16 residues. With 1 base clipped from V and 6 bases from J, the junction kept 7 bases outside the gene matches. Per germline, CDR1 SGHKS and CDR2 YYEKEE (reference sequence). The CDR3 bases are TGTGCCAGCAGCTTGTACCGACTAGCGGAATCCGGGGAGCTGTTTTTT. This gives the protein CASSLYRLAESGELFF.

The rearrangement uses TRBV6-1 and TRBJ2-5, with D perhaps matching TRBD2 (5 bases). This CDR3 is built from 13 residues. Germline lookup yields CDR1 MNHNS and CDR2 SASEGT. The germline V and J ends were trimmed by 8 bases and 1 base, with 11 bases remaining between them. The CDR3 DNA is TGTGCCAGCGAGGAGGTCCGCCAAGAGACCCAGTACTTC. Translating gives CASEEVRQETQYF.

The chain couples TRBV6-2 or TRBV6-3 to TRBJ2-5; 13 bases fit TRBD2. Germline assignment: CDR1 MNHEY and CDR2 SVGEGT. CDR3 size: 16 residues. The V gene end was trimmed by 2 bases and the J gene end by 7 bases; junction bases not matched to a gene: 7. This CDR3 is CASSYDATSGGWTQYF. CDR3 bases: TGTGCCAGCAGTTACGACGCGACTAGCGGGGGGTGGACCCAGTACTTC.